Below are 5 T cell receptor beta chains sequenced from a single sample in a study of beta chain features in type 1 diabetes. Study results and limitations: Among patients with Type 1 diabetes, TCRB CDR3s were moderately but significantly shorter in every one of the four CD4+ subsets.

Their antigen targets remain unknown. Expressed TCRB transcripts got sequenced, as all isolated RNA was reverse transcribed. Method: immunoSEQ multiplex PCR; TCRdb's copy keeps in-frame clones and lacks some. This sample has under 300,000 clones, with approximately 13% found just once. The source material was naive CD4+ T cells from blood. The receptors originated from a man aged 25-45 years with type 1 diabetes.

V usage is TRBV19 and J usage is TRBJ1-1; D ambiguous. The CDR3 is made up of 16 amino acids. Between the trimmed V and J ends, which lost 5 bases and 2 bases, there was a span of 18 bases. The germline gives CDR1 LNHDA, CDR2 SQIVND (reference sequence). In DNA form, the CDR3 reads TGTGCCAGTAGTGCCCTGGACGTTCGGGGAAACACTGAAGCTTTCTTT. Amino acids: CASSALDVRGNTEAFF.

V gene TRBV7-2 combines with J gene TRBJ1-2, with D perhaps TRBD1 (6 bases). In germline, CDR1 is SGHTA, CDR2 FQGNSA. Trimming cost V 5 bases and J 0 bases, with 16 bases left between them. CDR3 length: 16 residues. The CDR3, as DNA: TGTGCCAGCAGCCTCGACCCAGGGGTTCCTAACTATGGCTACACCTTC. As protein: CASSLDPGVPNYGYTF.

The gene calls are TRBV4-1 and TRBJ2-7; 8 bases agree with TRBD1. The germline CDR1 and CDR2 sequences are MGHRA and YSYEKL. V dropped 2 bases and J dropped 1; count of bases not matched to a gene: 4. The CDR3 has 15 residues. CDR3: CASSQNRGTSYEQYF. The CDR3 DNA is TGCGCCAGCAGCCAAAACAGGGGGACATCCTACGAGCAGTACTTC.

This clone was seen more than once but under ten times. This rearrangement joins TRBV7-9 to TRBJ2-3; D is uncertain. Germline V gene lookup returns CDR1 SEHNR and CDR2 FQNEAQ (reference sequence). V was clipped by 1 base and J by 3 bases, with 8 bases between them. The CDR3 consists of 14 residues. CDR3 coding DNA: TGTGCCAGCAGCTTAGGTTTAAAAACAGATACGCAGTATTTT. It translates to CASSLGLKTDTQYF.

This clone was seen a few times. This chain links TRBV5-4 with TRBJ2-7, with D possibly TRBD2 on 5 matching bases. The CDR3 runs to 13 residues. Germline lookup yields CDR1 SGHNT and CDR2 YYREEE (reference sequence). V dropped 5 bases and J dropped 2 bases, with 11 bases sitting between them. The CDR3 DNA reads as TGTGCCAGCAGTTCGAGCGGCACCTACGAGCAGTACTTC. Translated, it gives CASSSSGTYEQYF.